This T cell receptor beta chain was obtained from a study of T-cell memory formation after mild COVID-19. Study-level background: TCR clusters mostly belonged to single donors. General study points: While clones contracting from day 15 to 85 were balanced between CD4 and CD8, later expanders leaned CD4+. Largely, contracting CD4+ clones fell within CM and EM, and contracting CD8+ clones within EMRA.

V lost 0 bases to trimming and J lost 7 bases, with 13 bases between them. CDR1 and CDR2 (germline): LGHDT, YNNKEL (reference sequence). The CDR3 consists of 16 residues. TCRdb passed the 5' RACE reads through MiXCR, listing each CDR3 protein once. The sample comprises 35,000 to 40,000 distinct CDR3 sequences, 6.1% of which are singletons, and about 0.81% rests with the top ten. By sample share, this clonotype is medium-sized. Antigen unknown. The chain joins TRBV3-1 to TRBJ1-6; the D gene is possibly TRBD1 (6 bases). Material for sequencing was PBMCs or a T cell subset sorted from them (not recorded which). This TCR came from an adult who had mild COVID-19 (a few samples of this study predate the infection). Cell type and time point are not known. CDR3 residues: CASSQEGTGWNSPLHF. The CDR3 DNA follows: TGTGCCAGCAGCCAAGAGGGTACAGGGTGGAATTCACCCCTCCACTTT.